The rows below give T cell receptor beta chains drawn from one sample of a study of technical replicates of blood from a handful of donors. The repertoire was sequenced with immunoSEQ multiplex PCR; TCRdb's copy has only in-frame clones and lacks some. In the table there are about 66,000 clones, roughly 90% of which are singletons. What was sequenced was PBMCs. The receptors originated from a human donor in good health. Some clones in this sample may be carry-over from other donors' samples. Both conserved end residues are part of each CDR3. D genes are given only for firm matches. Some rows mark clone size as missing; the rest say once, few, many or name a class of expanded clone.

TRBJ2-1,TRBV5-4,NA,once,TGTGCCAGCAGCCTGGGACGGGGGTTCTACAATGAGCAGTTCTTC,CASSLGRGFYNEQFF
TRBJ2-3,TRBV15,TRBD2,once,TGTGCCACCTTGCTAGCGGGAGGGCCTGGTGGTACGCAGTATTTT,CATLLAGGPGGTQYF
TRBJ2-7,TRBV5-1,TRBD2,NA,TGCGCCAGCAGCGGTATAGCGGGGAACTACGAGCAGTACTTC,CASSGIAGNYEQYF
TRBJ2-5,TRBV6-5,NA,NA,TGTGCCAGCAGTTCGACAGCAGAGACCCAGTACTTC,CASSSTAETQYF
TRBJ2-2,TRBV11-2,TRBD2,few,TGTGCCAGCAGAAGGAGCGGGAGACCGAACACCGGGGAGCTGTTTTTT,CASRRSGRPNTGELFF
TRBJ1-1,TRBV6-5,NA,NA,TGTGCCAGCAGTTACTCCCGGAACACTGAAGCTTTCTTT,CASSYSRNTEAFF
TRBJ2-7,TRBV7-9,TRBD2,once,TGTGCCAGCTCTCCTCCGGGGGGTCGGGAGCAGTACTTC,CASSPPGGREQYF
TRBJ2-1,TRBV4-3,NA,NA,TGCGCCAGCAGCCAAGAGGAGGCCCTAGGTGGTGAGCAGTTCTTC,CASSQEEALGGEQFF
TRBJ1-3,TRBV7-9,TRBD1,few,TGTGCCAGCAGCTTGGGGGACAGGGGGGCCCGCTCTGGAAACACCATATATTTT,CASSLGDRGARSGNTIYF
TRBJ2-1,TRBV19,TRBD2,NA,TGTGCCAGTAGTAGGGGCAGCGGGGGGCCACATCTTAATGAGCAGTTCTTC,CASSRGSGGPHLNEQFF
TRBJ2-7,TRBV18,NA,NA,TGTGCCAGCTCACCACAGGGGGTCGCCGAGCAGTACTTC,CASSPQGVAEQYF
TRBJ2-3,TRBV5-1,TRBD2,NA,TGCGCCAGCAGCCCGTACATGATGGATGAGACTAGCGAGAACACAGATACGCAGTATTTT,CASSPYMMDETSENTDTQYF
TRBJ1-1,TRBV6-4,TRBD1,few,TGTGCCAGCAGGGGACAGGGTCGAGAAGCTTTCTTT,CASRGQGREAFF
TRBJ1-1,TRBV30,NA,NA,TGTGCCTGGAGTGTCCCCGCTAAAAGCCGTGAAGCTTTCTTT,CAWSVPAKSREAFF
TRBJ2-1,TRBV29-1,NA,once,TGCAGCGTCTCAACTAATCTTGAGCAGTTCTTC,CSVSTNLEQFF
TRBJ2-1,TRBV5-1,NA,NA,TGCGCCAGCAGCTTGATCGCAGGGTCCCGCAATGAGCAGTTCTTC,CASSLIAGSRNEQFF
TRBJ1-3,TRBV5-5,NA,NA,TGTGCCAGCAGCTTGGAGTTCTATTCTGGAAACACCATATATTTT,CASSLEFYSGNTIYF
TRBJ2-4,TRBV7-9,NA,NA,TGTGCCAGCAGCAATCCAGGAGCCAAAAACATTCAGTACTTC,CASSNPGAKNIQYF
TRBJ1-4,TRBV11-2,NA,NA,TGTGCCAGCAGCTCGGGCGGGGGCGCTTCGGCGTCTAATGAAAAACTGTTTTTT,CASSSGGGASASNEKLFF
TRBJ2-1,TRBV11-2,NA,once,TGTGCCAGCAGCTTAGTTCCTGGGTGGAGGGGTGAGCAGTTCTTC,CASSLVPGWRGEQFF
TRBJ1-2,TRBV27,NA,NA,TGTGCCAGCAGTTTATCTACAGGGTCTAACTATGGCTACACCTTC,CASSLSTGSNYGYTF
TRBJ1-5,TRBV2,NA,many,TGTGCCAGCAGTGAATGGGGGGTGGATCAGCCCCAGCATTTT,CASSEWGVDQPQHF
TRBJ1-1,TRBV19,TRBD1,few,TGTGCCACCGTACCACAGGGGCCTCGGAACACTGAAGCTTTCTTT,CATVPQGPRNTEAFF
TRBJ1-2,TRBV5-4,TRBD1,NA,TGTGCCAGCAGCTCTGCGAACCGGGACAGGCTCCATGGCTACACCTTC,CASSSANRDRLHGYTF
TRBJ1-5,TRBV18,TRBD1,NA,TGTGCCAGCTCACCACGTCCCCCGGACAGGGTTAGCAATCAGCCCCAGCATTTT,CASSPRPPDRVSNQPQHF
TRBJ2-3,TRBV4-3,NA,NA,TGCGCCAGCAGCCAAGACGTACAGGAGACTCTCACAGATACGCAGTATTTT,CASSQDVQETLTDTQYF
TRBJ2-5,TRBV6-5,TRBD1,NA,TGTGCCAGCAGTTCACCCTCGACAGGGTGTTTGACCCAGTACTTC,CASSSPSTGCLTQYF
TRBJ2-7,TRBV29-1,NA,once,TGCAGCGTTCGGGGAGCCTACGAGCAGTACTTC,CSVRGAYEQYF
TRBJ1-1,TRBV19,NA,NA,TGTGCCAGTAGTCCCTGGGCCCTTCGTACTGATCAGGGATCTGAAGCTTTCTTT,CASSPWALRTDQGSEAFF
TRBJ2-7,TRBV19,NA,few,TGTGCCAGTAGTTCAGTCAACAGGGCGGGCGAGCAGTACTTC,CASSSVNRAGEQYF
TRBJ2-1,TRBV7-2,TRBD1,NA,TGTGCCAGCAGCTTAGCGGGACAGGGGGTCGCTGAGCAGTTCTTC,CASSLAGQGVAEQFF
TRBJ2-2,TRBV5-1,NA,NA,TGCGCCAGCAGCGAGGGACTCAACACCGGGGAGCTGTTTTTT,CASSEGLNTGELFF
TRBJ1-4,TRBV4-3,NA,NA,TGCGCCAGCAGCCAACGACCCCAGGGGTTAATAGAGGAAAAACTGTTTTTT,CASSQRPQGLIEEKLFF
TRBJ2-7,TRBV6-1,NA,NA,TGTGCCAGCGGACTGAACAACTACGAGCAGTACTTC,CASGLNNYEQYF
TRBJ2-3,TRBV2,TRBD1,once,TGTGCCAGCAGCATCTCCAGGGGGCTGGCAGATACGCAGTATTTT,CASSISRGLADTQYF
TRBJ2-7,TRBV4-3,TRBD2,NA,TGCGCCAGCAGCCAAGATCGCCCTAGCGGGGGGAGGTATGAGCAGTACTTC,CASSQDRPSGGRYEQYF
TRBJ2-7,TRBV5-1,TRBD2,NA,TGCGCCAGCAGCTTGGGACTAGCGGGGGGGCCTTACGAGCAGTACTTC,CASSLGLAGGPYEQYF
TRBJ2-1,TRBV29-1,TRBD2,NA,TGCAGCGTGACCCCCACACTAGCGGGAAGGTTGGATGAGCAGTTCTTC,CSVTPTLAGRLDEQFF
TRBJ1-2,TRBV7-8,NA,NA,TGTGCCAGCAGCACGGACAGTGGCTATGGCTACACCTTC,CASSTDSGYGYTF
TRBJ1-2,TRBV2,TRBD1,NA,TGTGCCCAGCCCAGGGACAGGGGTTCTTATGGCTACACCTTC,CAQPRDRGSYGYTF
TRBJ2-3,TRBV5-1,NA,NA,TGCGCCAGCAGCTTGGTGCGGACTCTCCTCGCAGATACGCAGTATTTT,CASSLVRTLLADTQYF
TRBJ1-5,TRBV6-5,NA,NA,TGTGCCAGCGTGCGAGTGGCGGAGGACAATCAGCCCCAGCATTTT,CASVRVAEDNQPQHF
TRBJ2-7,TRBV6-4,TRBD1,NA,TGTGCCAGCAGGTCCCGGGACAGGAACTACGAGCAGTACTTC,CASRSRDRNYEQYF
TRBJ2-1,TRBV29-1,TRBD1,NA,TGCAGCGCCTCATCCACAGGGGTGCCCTACAATGAGCAGTTCTTC,CSASSTGVPYNEQFF
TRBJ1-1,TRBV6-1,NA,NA,TGTGCCAGCAGTGCTATGAGAAACACTGAAGCTTTCTTT,CASSAMRNTEAFF
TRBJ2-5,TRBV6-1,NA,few,TGTGCCAGCAGTGTTGGCTTAACCCACCAAGAGACCCAGTACTTC,CASSVGLTHQETQYF
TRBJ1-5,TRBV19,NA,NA,TGTGCCACCGCGACGAGAAGCGATAGCAATCAGCCCCAGCATTTT,CATATRSDSNQPQHF